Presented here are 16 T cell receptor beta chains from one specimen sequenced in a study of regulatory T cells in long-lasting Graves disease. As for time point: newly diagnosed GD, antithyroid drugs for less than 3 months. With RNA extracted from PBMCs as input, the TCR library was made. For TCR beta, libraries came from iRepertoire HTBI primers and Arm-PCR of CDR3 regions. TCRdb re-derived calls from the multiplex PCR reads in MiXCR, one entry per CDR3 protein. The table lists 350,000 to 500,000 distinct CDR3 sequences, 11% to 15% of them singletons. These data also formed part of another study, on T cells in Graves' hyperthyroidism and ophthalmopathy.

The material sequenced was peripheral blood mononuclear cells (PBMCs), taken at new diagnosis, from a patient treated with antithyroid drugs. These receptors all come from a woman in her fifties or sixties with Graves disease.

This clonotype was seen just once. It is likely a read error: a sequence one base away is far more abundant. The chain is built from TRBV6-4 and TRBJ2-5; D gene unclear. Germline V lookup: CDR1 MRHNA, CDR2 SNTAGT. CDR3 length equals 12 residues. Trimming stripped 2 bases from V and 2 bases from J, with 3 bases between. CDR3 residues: CASSDRQETQYF. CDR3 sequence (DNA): TGTGCCAGCAGTGACAGACAAGAGACCCAGTACTTC.

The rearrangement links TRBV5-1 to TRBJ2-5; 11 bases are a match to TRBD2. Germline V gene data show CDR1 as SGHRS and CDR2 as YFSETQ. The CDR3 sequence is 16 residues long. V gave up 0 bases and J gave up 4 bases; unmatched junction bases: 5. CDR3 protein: CASSLALAGGLETQYF. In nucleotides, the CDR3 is TGCGCCAGCAGCTTGGCTCTAGCGGGAGGCCTAGAGACCCAGTACTTC.

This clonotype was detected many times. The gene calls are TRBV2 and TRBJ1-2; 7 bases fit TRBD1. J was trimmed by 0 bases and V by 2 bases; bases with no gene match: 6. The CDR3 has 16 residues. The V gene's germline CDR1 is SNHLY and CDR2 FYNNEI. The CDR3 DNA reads TGTGCCAGCAGTGAACCGGGACAGAAAGCTAACTATGGCTACACCTTC. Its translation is CASSEPGQKANYGYTF.

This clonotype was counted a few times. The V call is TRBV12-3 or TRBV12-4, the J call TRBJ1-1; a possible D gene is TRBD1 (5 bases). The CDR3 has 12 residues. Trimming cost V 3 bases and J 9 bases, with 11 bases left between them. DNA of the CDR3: TGTGCCAGCAGTTTGGGGGGTACTAAAGCTTTCTTT. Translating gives CASSLGGTKAFF.

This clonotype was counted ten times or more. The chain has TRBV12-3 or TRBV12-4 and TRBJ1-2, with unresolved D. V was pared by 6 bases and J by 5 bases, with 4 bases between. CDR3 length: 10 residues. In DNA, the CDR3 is TGTGCCAGCAGGTTGTATGGCTACACCTTC. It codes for CASRLYGYTF.

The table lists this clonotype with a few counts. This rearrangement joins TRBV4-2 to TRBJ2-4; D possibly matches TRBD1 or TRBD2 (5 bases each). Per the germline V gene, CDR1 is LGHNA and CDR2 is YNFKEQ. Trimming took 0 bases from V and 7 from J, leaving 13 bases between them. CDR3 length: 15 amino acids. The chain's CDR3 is CASSQDWGTRNIQYF. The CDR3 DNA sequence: TGTGCCAGCAGCCAAGATTGGGGGACGCGGAACATTCAGTACTTC.

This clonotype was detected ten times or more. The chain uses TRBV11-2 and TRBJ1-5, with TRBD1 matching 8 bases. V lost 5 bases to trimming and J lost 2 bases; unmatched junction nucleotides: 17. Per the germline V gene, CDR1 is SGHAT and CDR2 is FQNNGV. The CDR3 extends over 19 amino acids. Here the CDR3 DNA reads TGTGCCAGCAGCAAAGGGATGGACAGGGCCAGGGGAGGCAATCAGCCCCAGCATTTT. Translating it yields CASSKGMDRARGGNQPQHF.

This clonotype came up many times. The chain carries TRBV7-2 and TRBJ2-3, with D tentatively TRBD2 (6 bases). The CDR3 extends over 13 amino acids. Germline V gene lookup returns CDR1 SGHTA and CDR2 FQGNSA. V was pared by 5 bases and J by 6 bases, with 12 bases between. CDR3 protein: CASSQDYRDTQYF. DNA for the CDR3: TGTGCCAGCAGCCAGGACTACCGGGATACGCAGTATTTT.

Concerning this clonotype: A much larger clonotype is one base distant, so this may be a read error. The CDR3 sequence: CASVRDGGILQYF. In nucleotides, the CDR3 is TGTGCCAGCGTACGGGACGGGGGGATTCTGCAGTACTTC. The chain has TRBV28 and TRBJ2-7; 7 bases are a match to TRBD2. Germline CDR1 reads MDHEN; CDR2 reads SYDVKM. The CDR3 is 13 residues long. V lost 8 bases and J lost 9; bases outside the gene matches: 13.

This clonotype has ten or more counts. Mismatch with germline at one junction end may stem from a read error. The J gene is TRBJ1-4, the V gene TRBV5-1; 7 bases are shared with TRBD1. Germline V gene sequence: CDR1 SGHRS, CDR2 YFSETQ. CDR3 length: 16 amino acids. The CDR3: CASSLVEGANNEKLFF. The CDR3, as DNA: TGTGCCAGCAGCTTGGTGGAGGGGGCTAATAATGAAAAACTGTTTTTT.

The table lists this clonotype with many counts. The CDR3 sequence: CASSQVGGAGTDTQYF. The CDR3 coding sequence is TGTGCCAGCAGCCAAGTCGGCGGGGCGGGCACAGATACGCAGTATTTT. The gene calls are TRBV3-1 and TRBJ2-3; possibly TRBD2 for D (6 bases). CDR1 LGHDT and CDR2 YNNKEL come from the germline V gene (reference sequence). Trimming pared 1 base from V and 1 base from J, leaving 12 bases between. The CDR3 loop spans 16 amino acids.

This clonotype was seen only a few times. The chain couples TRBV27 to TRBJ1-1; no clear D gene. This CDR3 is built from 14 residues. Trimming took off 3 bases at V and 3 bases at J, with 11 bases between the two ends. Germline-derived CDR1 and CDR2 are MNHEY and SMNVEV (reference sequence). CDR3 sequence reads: CASSLLAGDTEAFF. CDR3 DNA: TGTGCCAGCAGTTTGCTGGCCGGGGACACTGAAGCTTTCTTT.

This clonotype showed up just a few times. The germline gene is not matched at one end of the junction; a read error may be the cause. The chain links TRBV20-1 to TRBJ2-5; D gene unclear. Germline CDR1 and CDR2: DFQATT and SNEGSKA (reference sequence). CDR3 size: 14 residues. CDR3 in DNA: TGCGGTGCTAGAGAGGCGCGAGGAGTGGAGACCCAGTACTTC. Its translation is CGAREARGVETQYF.

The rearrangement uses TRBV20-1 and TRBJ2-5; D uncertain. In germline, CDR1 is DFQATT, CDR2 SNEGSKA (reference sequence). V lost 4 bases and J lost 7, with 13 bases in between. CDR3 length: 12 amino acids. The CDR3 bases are TGCAGTGCTAACGCTGGTTTAGGGACCCAGTACTTC. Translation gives CSANAGLGTQYF.

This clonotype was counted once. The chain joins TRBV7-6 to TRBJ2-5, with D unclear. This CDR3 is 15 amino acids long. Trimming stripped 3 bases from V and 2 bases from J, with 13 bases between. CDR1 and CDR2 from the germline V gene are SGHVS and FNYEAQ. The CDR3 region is CASSFATAAQETQYF. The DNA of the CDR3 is TGTGCCAGCAGCTTCGCCACGGCGGCTCAAGAGACCCAGTACTTC.

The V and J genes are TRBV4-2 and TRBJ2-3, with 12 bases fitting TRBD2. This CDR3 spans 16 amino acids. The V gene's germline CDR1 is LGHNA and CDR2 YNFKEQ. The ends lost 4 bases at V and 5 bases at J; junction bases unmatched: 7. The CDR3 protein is CASSPGLAGPQDTQYF. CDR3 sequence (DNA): TGTGCCAGCAGCCCTGGACTAGCGGGACCACAAGATACGCAGTATTTT.